This TCR beta chain was captured by sequencing in a study of tumor and adjacent non-tumor tissue in lung cancer. No cell sorting was done before RNA was extracted from the tissue. The normal lung tissue was taken more than 3 cm from the tumor edge. This clonotype appeared once. Its antigen is undetermined. Study findings and constraints: TCR diversity was significantly greater in tumor than normal lung tissue.

A modified ARM-PCR protocol with three rounds of nested PCR amplified TCRbeta. TCRdb recomputed calls from the multiplex PCR reads with MiXCR, one row per CDR3 protein. The data contain around 75,000 distinct CDR3 sequences, under 70% of them singletons. Germline loops: CDR1 ENHRY, CDR2 SYGVKD. V was clipped by 7 bases and J by 5 bases; unmatched bases: 7. CDR3 length equals 13 residues. The sequenced sample consisted of distant non-tumor lung tissue. This receptor was taken from a woman in her fifties or sixties with non-small cell lung cancer. The chain links TRBV10-3 to TRBJ1-2; 7 bases align to TRBD1. The CDR3 is CAITQGQLYGYTF. The CDR3 DNA follows: TGTGCCATCACCCAGGGACAGTTGTATGGCTACACCTTC.